The rows below give T cell receptor beta chains drawn from one sample of a study of shared T cell receptors in the human thymus. Measured with immunoSEQ multiplex PCR; TCRdb has only the in-frame clones, and not every one. The repertoire includes roughly 410,000 clones, more than 85% of them detected once, and roughly 0.02% sits in the top ten. The sequenced sample was thymocytes. These receptors originate from a human donor. Both conserved end residues are trimmed from each CDR3.

>TRBV9|TRBJ2-2
ASSVGTSGFANTGELF
>TRBV4-3|TRBJ2-1
ASSDLPGTRTSYNEQF
>TRBV27|TRBJ2-3
ASSLDTDTQY
>TRBV27|TRBJ1-5
ASSPKDSNQPQH
>TRBV4-3|TRBJ2-1
ASSQDGRTGEDNEQF
>TRBV27|TRBJ2-3
ASSLELAGQDTQY
>TRBV15|TRBJ2-7
ATSRALAYEQY
>TRBV6-1|TRBJ2-5
ASSEARTSGSETQY
>TRBV4-3|TRBJ2-1
ASSQPRDHLNEQF
>TRBV7-9|TRBJ1-1
ASSQSGDTEAF
>TRBV4-1|TRBJ2-3
ASSQEEAGVWEDTQY
>TRBV5-6|TRBJ1-1
ASSRGDTEAF
>TRBV27|TRBJ1-3
ASMRAGNTIY
>TRBV28|TRBJ2-1
ASSLTSSYVNEQF
>TRBV5-4|TRBJ1-1
ASSPPGGENTEAF
>TRBV7-9|TRBJ1-3
ASSPLGVNSGNTIY
>TRBV7-8|TRBJ2-3
ASSLGWRGGGRSDTQY
>TRBV27|TRBJ1-6
ASTIGGVSSPLH
>TRBV6-5|TRBJ2-2
ASISGGPMAGELF
>TRBV11-2|TRBJ1-2
ASSLVQSGTGVNYGYT
>TRBV9|TRBJ2-1
ASSLGTSGSYNEQF
>TRBV19|TRBJ2-7
ASRAGPVSYEQY
>TRBV2|TRBJ2-3
ASSRQVKINTQY
>TRBV18|TRBJ1-6
ASSPPSGLSSFTTLH
>TRBV7-9|TRBJ2-5
ASSLLRETQY
>TRBV7-9|TRBJ2-1
ASSLVGGSSYNEQF
>TRBV18|TRBJ2-7
ASSPPAGAAYEQY
>TRBV28|TRBJ1-5
ASSFLRTWTGGSYSNQPQH